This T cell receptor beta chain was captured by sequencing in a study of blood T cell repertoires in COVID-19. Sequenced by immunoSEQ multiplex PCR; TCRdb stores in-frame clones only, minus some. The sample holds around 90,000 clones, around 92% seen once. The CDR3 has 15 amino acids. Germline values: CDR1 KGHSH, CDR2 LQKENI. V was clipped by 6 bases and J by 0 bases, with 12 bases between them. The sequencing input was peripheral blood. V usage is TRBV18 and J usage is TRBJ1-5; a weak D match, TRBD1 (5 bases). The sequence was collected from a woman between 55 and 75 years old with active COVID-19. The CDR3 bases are TGTGCCAGCTCCCCAGACAGCAATAGCAATCAGCCCCAGCATTTT. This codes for CASSPDSNSNQPQHF.